This T cell receptor (beta chain) was sequenced during a study of T cell responses to AZD1222 COVID-19 vaccine. Study information: Pooling of second doses given at about 4 or about 12 weeks was done. Study-wide points: Spike was spanned by vaccine-associated CD4 TCRs, with dominance at 160-218 and 743-854. Donors were largely white British and mainly female; clonal diversity was possibly underestimated. Unmutated variant regions are reportedly targeted by nearly half of spike-specific TCRs.

Sequencing used immunoSEQ multiplex PCR; TCRdb keeps in-frame clones, though not all of them. The sample records about 190,000 clones, 90% to 95% being singletons. With regard to this clone: Its antigen is not known.

The CDR3 covers 18 residues. The germline V gene encodes CDR1 LNHDA and CDR2 SQIVND (reference sequence). The trim removed 4 bases at V and 0 bases at J, leaving 11 bases unmatched. The receptor was derived from an adult in good health. This sample comprised peripheral blood, obtained on day 0 of AZD1222 vaccination. This chain connects TRBV19 to TRBJ2-1, with 8 nucleotides matching TRBD1. CDR3 in amino acids: CASSTARTGWSSYNEQFF. The CDR3 DNA follows: TGTGCCAGTAGTACGGCCAGGACAGGGTGGAGCTCCTACAATGAGCAGTTCTTC.